This T cell receptor (beta chain) was found in a study of long-term antiretroviral therapy in people with HIV. Study-wide context: In the earliest collections, sampling predates the 2015 immediate-ART recommendation by about a decade. Study outcomes and limitations: Following ART, diversity rose but still fell short of transplant donor controls.

Concerning this clone itself: Its matching antigen is unknown.

Deletions cut 5 bases from V and 4 bases from J, with 12 bases between. The V gene's germline CDR1 is MNHEY and CDR2 SMNVEV (reference sequence). The CDR3 totals 14 residues. Every sample had 1-10 million cryopreserved PBMC in it before DNA extraction. Version v3.0 of the immunoSEQ assay ran at survey level. Target depth was roughly 40,000-50,000 T-cell genomes per sample. Here immunoSEQ multiplex PCR was the method, and the copy in TCRdb shows in-frame clones only, minus some. The sample gives tens of thousands of clones, 81% of which show up once; 6% to 8% is in the top ten. The V and J genes are TRBV27 and TRBJ2-1; D gene uncertain. The starting material was unsorted PBMCs, obtained 1.5 years after starting antiretroviral therapy. The TCR sequence derives from a man aged 25-40 years with HIV. The CDR3 is CASSRTVLYNEQFF. CDR3 DNA sequence: TGTGCCAGCAGTCGGACGGTCCTATACAATGAGCAGTTCTTC.